The rows below give T cell receptor beta chains drawn from one sample of a study of T cells after yellow fever vaccination. Each CDR3 protein is one row after TCRdb ran MiXCR on the 5' RACE reads. The sample lists a few hundred thousand distinct CDR3 sequences, around 7% occurring once. Sequenced here: PBMCs, sampled roughly 45 days after the first yellow fever vaccination. These TCRs come from a man younger than 35 who received the YFV17D yellow fever vaccine. CDR3s include the opening cysteine and the closing phenylalanine or tryptophan. Each record gives: J gene, D gene, V gene, clone size, CDR3 protein, CDR3 DNA. D genes are given only for firm matches. Some rows have no size entry. The others give once, few or many, or a class for an expanded clone.

J gene: TRBJ1-2
D gene: .
V gene: TRBV5-6
clone size: many
CDR3 protein: CASSWGTASYGYTF
CDR3 DNA: TGTGCCAGCAGCTGGGGGACGGCATCCTATGGCTACACCTTC

J gene: TRBJ2-3
D gene: TRBD2
V gene: TRBV5-4
clone size: few
CDR3 protein: CASSGTSGGHSTDTQYF
CDR3 DNA: TGTGCCAGCAGTGGGACTAGCGGGGGGCACAGCACAGATACGCAGTATTTT

J gene: TRBJ2-5
D gene: TRBD2
V gene: TRBV6-5
clone size: few
CDR3 protein: CASSSLAGVAGVSGTQYF
CDR3 DNA: TGTGCCAGCAGTTCTCTAGCCGGAGTAGCGGGGGTTAGTGGGACCCAGTACTTC

J gene: TRBJ2-2
D gene: TRBD2
V gene: TRBV7-9
clone size: few
CDR3 protein: CASSLPWGGRNTGELFF
CDR3 DNA: TGTGCCAGCAGCTTACCTTGGGGAGGGAGGAACACCGGGGAGCTGTTTTTT

J gene: TRBJ1-2
D gene: TRBD1
V gene: TRBV12-3/TRBV12-4
clone size: few
CDR3 protein: CASSPGTGRDTF
CDR3 DNA: TGTGCCAGCAGTCCGGGGACAGGGCGGGACACCTTC

J gene: TRBJ1-2
D gene: .
V gene: TRBV5-1
clone size: many
CDR3 protein: CASSLGTPEGGYTF
CDR3 DNA: TGCGCCAGCAGCTTGGGGACCCCCGAGGGGGGCTACACCTTC

J gene: TRBJ1-1
D gene: TRBD1
V gene: TRBV2
clone size: .
CDR3 protein: CASSAQGSSEAFF
CDR3 DNA: TGTGCCAGCAGCGCACAGGGGAGCTCTGAAGCTTTCTTT

J gene: TRBJ1-1
D gene: .
V gene: TRBV11-1
clone size: few
CDR3 protein: CASSFAGSFTEAFF
CDR3 DNA: TGTGCCAGCAGCTTTGCGGGGTCCTTCACTGAAGCTTTCTTT

J gene: TRBJ2-1
D gene: TRBD2
V gene: TRBV5-1
clone size: many
CDR3 protein: CASSLEAGGRGNEQFF
CDR3 DNA: TGCGCCAGCAGCTTGGAGGCGGGGGGAAGGGGCAATGAGCAGTTCTTC

J gene: TRBJ2-1
D gene: TRBD1
V gene: TRBV5-1
clone size: .
CDR3 protein: CASSLTGVHEQFF
CDR3 DNA: TGCGCCAGCAGCTTGACAGGGGTCCATGAGCAGTTCTTC

J gene: TRBJ2-7
D gene: TRBD2
V gene: TRBV10-3
clone size: .
CDR3 protein: CAISLGTSNRYEQYF
CDR3 DNA: TGTGCCATCAGTCTAGGGACTAGCAACAGGTACGAGCAGTACTTC

J gene: TRBJ1-2
D gene: .
V gene: TRBV14
clone size: .
CDR3 protein: CASSPGNYGYTF
CDR3 DNA: TGTGCCAGCAGCCCGGGGAACTATGGCTACACCTTC

J gene: TRBJ2-1
D gene: .
V gene: TRBV20-1
clone size: .
CDR3 protein: CSASGDTMNEQFF
CDR3 DNA: TGCAGTGCTAGTGGAGACACCATGAATGAGCAGTTCTTC

J gene: TRBJ2-6
D gene: .
V gene: TRBV5-1
clone size: .
CDR3 protein: CASSRTVSSGANVLTF
CDR3 DNA: TGCGCCAGCAGCCGGACGGTTAGCTCTGGGGCCAACGTCCTGACTTTC

J gene: TRBJ1-2
D gene: .
V gene: TRBV5-1
clone size: .
CDR3 protein: CASSLVAKGLSGYTF
CDR3 DNA: TGCGCCAGCAGCTTGGTGGCCAAGGGGTTGTCGGGCTACACCTTC

J gene: TRBJ2-2
D gene: TRBD1
V gene: TRBV29-1
clone size: few
CDR3 protein: CSVELDRRTGELFF
CDR3 DNA: TGCAGCGTTGAGTTGGACAGGCGTACCGGGGAGCTGTTTTTT

J gene: TRBJ1-2
D gene: TRBD1
V gene: TRBV7-9
clone size: many
CDR3 protein: CASSSTGDGGYTF
CDR3 DNA: TGTGCCAGCAGTTCGACAGGGGACGGAGGCTACACCTTC

J gene: TRBJ2-1
D gene: .
V gene: TRBV2
clone size: .
CDR3 protein: CASSEWVNEQFF
CDR3 DNA: TGTGCCAGCAGCGAGTGGGTGAATGAGCAGTTCTTC

J gene: TRBJ2-3
D gene: .
V gene: TRBV4-3
clone size: many
CDR3 protein: CASSLQGGLEDTQYF
CDR3 DNA: TGCGCCAGCAGCCTCCAAGGGGGGCTGGAGGATACGCAGTATTTT

J gene: TRBJ1-5
D gene: TRBD1
V gene: TRBV7-2
clone size: many
CDR3 protein: CASSSDGTGLQGHF
CDR3 DNA: TGTGCCAGCAGCTCTGACGGGACAGGCCTCCAAGGGCATTTT

J gene: TRBJ2-5
D gene: TRBD1
V gene: TRBV5-1
clone size: few
CDR3 protein: CASSTRLDRAGSETQYF
CDR3 DNA: TGCGCCAGCAGCACCCGCCTGGACAGGGCCGGGTCCGAGACCCAGTACTTC

J gene: TRBJ1-2
D gene: .
V gene: TRBV12-3/TRBV12-4
clone size: few
CDR3 protein: CASSSPWANYGYTF
CDR3 DNA: TGTGCCAGCAGTTCCCCCTGGGCTAACTATGGCTACACCTTC

J gene: TRBJ2-3
D gene: TRBD2
V gene: TRBV5-1
clone size: few
CDR3 protein: CASSPGLAPADTQYF
CDR3 DNA: TGCGCCAGCAGCCCTGGACTAGCCCCCGCAGATACGCAGTATTTT

J gene: TRBJ2-5
D gene: .
V gene: TRBV12-3/TRBV12-4
clone size: .
CDR3 protein: CASRTGLGQETQYF
CDR3 DNA: TGTGCCAGCCGAACCGGGTTAGGCCAAGAGACCCAGTACTTC

J gene: TRBJ2-5
D gene: TRBD2
V gene: TRBV12-3/TRBV12-4
clone size: few
CDR3 protein: CASSLGLAGRKTQYF
CDR3 DNA: TGTGCCAGCAGTTTAGGACTAGCGGGGAGGAAGACCCAGTACTTC